The rows below give T cell receptor beta chains drawn from one sample of a study of control samples from healthy donors and cancer patients. Method: immunoSEQ multiplex PCR; TCRdb's copy keeps in-frame clones and lacks some. Of roughly 90,000 clones in the sample, just over 90% were seen once. The specimen sequenced was blood. Source of these receptors: a woman between 25 and 40 years old in good health. Both conserved end residues are part of each CDR3. The D gene is left open where the match is weak. Size values are once, few and many counts, or a class for expanded clones, and some rows have none.

size,V,J,D,CDR3,DNA
once,TRBV10-3,TRBJ2-2,TRBD2,CAISDVGGSTGELFF,TGTGCCATCAGTGACGTGGGAGGGAGCACCGGGGAGCTGTTTTTT
-,TRBV5-1,TRBJ2-1,-,CASSLARRSYEQFF,TGCGCCAGCAGCTTGGCCAGGCGGAGCTATGAGCAGTTCTTC
once,TRBV14,TRBJ1-4,-,CASSSEGVELFF,TGTGCCAGCAGTTCCGAGGGGGTTGAACTGTTTTTT
few,TRBV5-1,TRBJ1-4,-,CASSLAWGREKLFF,TGCGCCAGCAGCTTGGCATGGGGGCGGGAAAAACTGTTTTTT
-,TRBV29-1,TRBJ1-1,-,CSVDKPENTEAFF,TGCAGCGTTGACAAACCGGAGAACACTGAAGCTTTCTTT
-,TRBV5-1,TRBJ1-4,-,CASSLDSGQYEKLFF,TGCGCCAGCAGCTTGGATTCGGGTCAGTATGAAAAACTGTTTTTT
-,TRBV28,TRBJ1-2,TRBD1,CASRTLYNTGGGYGYTF,TGTGCCAGCAGGACCCTTTATAACACAGGGGGCGGCTATGGCTACACCTTC
-,TRBV7-9,TRBJ1-1,TRBD1,CASSYWGRGKRTEAFF,TGTGCCAGCAGCTACTGGGGCAGGGGGAAGAGGACTGAAGCTTTCTTT
-,TRBV3-1/TRBV3-2,TRBJ2-6,-,CASRPSGANVLTF,TGTGCCAGCAGACCCTCTGGGGCCAACGTCCTGACTTTC
-,TRBV10-3,TRBJ1-2,TRBD1,CAISGDSPYGYTF,TGTGCCATCAGTGGGGACAGTCCCTATGGCTACACCTTC
-,TRBV9,TRBJ1-6,-,CASSPGGPGNSPLHF,TGTGCCAGCAGCCCGGGGGGACCTGGGAATTCACCCCTCCACTTT
-,TRBV7-9,TRBJ2-5,TRBD1,CASSSYRDRETQYF,TGTGCCAGCAGCTCCTACCGGGACAGAGAGACCCAGTACTTC
-,TRBV10-3,TRBJ2-7,-,CAISGGFSYEQYF,TGTGCCATCAGTGGCGGGTTCTCCTACGAGCAGTACTTC
-,TRBV9,TRBJ2-1,-,CASSISGYNEQFF,TGTGCCAGCAGCATAAGCGGCTACAATGAGCAGTTCTTC
-,TRBV19,TRBJ2-1,-,CASSIGTDNEQFF,TGTGCCAGTAGTATAGGGACCGACAATGAGCAGTTCTTC
-,TRBV11-1,TRBJ2-1,-,CASSKTGTGNNEQFF,TGTGCCAGCAGCAAAACCGGGACTGGGAACAATGAGCAGTTCTTC
-,TRBV23-1,TRBJ1-5,TRBD1,CASSQGDRDQPQHF,TGCGCCAGCAGTCAAGGGGACAGGGACCAGCCCCAGCATTTT
-,TRBV7-3,TRBJ1-2,TRBD1,CASSSGTGGGYTF,TGTGCCAGCAGCTCCGGGACAGGAGGAGGCTACACCTTC
-,TRBV10-3,TRBJ1-1,TRBD1,CASGTGVDTEAFF,TGTGCCTCCGGGACAGGGGTCGACACTGAAGCTTTCTTT
-,TRBV7-6,TRBJ2-7,-,CASSLQSGNSYEQYF,TGTGCCAGCAGCTTGCAGTCAGGGAACTCCTACGAGCAGTACTTC